This T cell receptor beta chain comes out of a study of blood T cell repertoires in COVID-19. The wider study: Spain, Italy and the United States supplied samples that represented acute and convalescent COVID-19. T cells, B-cell-depleted T cells, or PBMCs provided the cDNA or gDNA that served as material.

Source study methods: For nucleated cells, counts were estimated from reference gene primer amplification. Clones were sequenced by immunoSEQ multiplex PCR, and TCRdb holds only the in-frame ones, with some missing. That table is the source of V, J and clone size, and D and trimming were worked out from the DNA. The sample records about 270,000 clones, around 81% being singletons. Sequencing was carried out using peripheral blood. The sequence derives from an older woman with active or convalescent COVID-19.

The CDR3, as DNA: TGTGCCATCGGAGGTTCAGGGAGGGGTCGACCGTTCCGCTCTGGAAACACCATATATTTT. This encodes CAIGGSGRGRPFRSGNTIYF. The chain links TRBV10-3 to TRBJ1-3; D is possibly TRBD1 (5 bases). The V end was cut by 8 bases, the J end by 0 bases, with 29 bases between. Germline V CDR1 and CDR2: ENHRY, SYGVKD. The CDR3 spans 20 residues.